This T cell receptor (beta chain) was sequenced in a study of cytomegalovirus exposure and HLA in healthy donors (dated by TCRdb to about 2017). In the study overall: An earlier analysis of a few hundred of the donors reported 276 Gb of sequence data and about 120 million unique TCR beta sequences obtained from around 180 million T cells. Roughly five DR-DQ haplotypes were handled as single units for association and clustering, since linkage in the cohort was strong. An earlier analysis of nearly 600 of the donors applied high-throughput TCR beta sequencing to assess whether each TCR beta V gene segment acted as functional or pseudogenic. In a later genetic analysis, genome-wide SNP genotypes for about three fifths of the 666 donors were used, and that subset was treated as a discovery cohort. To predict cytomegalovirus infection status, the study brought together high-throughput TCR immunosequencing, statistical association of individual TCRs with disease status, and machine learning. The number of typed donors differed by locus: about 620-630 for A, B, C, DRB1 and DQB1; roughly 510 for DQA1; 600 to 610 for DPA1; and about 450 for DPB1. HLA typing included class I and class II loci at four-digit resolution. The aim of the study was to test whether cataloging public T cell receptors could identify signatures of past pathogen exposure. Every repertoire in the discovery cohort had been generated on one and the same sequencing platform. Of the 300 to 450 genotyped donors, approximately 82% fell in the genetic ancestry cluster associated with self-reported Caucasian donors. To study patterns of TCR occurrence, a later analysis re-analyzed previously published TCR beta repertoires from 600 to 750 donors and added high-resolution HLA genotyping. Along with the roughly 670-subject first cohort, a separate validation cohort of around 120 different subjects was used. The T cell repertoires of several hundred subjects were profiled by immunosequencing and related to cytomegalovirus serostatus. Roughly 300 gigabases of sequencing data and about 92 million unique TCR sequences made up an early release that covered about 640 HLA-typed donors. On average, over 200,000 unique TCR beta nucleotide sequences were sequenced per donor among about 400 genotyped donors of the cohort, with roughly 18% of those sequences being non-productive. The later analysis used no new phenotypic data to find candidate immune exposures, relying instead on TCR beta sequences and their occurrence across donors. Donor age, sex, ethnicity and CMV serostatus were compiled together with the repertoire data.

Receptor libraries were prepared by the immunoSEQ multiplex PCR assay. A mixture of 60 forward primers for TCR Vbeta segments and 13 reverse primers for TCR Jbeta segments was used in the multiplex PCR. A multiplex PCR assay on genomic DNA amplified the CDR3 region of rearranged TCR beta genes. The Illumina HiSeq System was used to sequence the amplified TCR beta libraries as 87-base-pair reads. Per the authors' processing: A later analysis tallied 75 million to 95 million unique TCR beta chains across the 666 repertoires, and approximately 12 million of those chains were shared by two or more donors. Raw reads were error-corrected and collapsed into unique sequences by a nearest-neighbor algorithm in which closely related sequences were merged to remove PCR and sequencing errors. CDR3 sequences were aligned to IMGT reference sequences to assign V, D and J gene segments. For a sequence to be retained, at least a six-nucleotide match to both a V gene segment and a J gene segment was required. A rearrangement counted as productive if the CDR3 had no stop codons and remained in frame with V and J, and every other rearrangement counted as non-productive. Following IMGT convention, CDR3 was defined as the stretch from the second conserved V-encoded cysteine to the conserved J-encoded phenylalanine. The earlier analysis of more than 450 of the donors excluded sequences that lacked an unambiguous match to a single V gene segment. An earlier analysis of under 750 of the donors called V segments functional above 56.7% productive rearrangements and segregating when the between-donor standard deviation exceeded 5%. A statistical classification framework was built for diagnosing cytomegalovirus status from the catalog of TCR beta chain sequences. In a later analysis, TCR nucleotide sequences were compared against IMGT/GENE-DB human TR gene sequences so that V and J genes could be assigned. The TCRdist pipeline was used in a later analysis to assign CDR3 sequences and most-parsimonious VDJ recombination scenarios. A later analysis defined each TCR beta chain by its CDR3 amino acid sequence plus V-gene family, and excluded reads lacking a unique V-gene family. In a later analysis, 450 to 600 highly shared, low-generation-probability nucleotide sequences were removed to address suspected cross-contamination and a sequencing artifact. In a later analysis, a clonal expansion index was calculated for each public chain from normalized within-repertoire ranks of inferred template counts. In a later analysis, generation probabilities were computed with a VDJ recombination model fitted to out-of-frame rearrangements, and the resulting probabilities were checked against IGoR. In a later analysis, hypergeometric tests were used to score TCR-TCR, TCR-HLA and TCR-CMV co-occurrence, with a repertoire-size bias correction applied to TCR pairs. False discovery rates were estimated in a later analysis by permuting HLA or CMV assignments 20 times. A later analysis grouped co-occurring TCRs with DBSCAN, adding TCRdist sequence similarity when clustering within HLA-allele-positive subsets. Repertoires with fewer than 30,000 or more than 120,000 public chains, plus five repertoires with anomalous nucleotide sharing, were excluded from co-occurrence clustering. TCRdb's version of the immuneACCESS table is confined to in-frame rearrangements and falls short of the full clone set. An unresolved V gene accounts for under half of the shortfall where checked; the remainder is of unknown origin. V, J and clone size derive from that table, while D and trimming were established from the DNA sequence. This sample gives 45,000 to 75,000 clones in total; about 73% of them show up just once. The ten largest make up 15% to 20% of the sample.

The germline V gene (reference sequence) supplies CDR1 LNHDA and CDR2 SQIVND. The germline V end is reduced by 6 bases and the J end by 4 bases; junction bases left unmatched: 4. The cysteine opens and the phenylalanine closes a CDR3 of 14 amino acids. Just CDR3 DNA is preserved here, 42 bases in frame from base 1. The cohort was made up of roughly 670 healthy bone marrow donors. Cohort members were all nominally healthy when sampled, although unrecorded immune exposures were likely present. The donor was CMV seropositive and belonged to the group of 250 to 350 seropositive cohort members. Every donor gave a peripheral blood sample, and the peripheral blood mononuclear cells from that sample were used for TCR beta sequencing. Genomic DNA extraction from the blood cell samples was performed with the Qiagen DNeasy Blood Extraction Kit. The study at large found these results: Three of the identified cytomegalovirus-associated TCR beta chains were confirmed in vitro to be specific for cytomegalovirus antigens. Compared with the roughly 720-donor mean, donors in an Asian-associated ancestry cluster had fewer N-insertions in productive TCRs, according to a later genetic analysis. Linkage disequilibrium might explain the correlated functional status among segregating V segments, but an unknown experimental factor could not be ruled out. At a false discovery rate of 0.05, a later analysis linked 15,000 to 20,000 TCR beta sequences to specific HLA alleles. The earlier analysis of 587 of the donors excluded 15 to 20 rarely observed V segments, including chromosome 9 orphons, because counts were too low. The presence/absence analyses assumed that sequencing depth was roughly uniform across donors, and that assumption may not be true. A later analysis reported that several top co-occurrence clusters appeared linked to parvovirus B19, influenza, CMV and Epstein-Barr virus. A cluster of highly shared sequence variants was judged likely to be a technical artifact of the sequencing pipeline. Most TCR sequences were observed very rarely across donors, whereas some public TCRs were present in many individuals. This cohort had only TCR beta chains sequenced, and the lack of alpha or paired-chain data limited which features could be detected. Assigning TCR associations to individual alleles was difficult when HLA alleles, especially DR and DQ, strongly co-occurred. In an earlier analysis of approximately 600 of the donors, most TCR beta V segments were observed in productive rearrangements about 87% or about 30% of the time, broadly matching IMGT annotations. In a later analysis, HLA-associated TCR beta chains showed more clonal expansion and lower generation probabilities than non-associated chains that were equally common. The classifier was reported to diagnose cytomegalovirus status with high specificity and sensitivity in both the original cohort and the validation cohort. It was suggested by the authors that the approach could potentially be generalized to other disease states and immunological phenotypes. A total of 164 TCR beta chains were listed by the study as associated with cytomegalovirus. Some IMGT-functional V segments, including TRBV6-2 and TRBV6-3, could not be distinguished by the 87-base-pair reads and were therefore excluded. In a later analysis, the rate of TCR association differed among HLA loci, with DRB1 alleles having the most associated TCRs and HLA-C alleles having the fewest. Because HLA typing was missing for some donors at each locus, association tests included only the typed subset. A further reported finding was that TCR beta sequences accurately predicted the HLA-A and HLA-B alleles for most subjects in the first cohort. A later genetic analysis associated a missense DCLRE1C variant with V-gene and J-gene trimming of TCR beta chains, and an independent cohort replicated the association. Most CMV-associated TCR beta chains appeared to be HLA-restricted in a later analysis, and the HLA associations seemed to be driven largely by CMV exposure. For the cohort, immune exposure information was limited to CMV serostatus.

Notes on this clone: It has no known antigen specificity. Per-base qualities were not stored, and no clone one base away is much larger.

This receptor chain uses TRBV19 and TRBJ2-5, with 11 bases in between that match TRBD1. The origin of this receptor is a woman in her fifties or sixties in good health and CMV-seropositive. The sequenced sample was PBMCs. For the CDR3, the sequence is CASSRTGGGETQYF. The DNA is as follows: TGTGCCAGTAGCAGGACAGGGGGCGGAGAGACCCAGTACTTC.